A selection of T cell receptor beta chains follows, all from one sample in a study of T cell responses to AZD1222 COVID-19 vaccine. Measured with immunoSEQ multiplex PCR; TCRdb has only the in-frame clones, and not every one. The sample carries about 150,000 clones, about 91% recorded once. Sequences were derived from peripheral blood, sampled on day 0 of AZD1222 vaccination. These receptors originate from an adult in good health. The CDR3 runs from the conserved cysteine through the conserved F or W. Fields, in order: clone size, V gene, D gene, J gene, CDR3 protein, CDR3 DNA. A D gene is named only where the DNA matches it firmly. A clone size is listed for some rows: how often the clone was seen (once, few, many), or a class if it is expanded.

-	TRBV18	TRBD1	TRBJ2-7	CASSPRTGYEQYF	TGTGCCAGCTCACCAAGGACAGGCTACGAGCAGTACTTC
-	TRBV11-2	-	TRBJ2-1	CASSATYNEQFF	TGTGCCAGCAGCGCGACCTACAATGAGCAGTTCTTC
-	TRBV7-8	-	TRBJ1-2	CASSSSPNRQLHYGYTF	TGTGCCAGCAGCTCCTCCCCCAACAGACAACTACACTATGGCTACACCTTC
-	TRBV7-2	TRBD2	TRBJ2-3	CASSLGLAGGFADTQYF	TGTGCCAGCAGCTTAGGCCTGGCGGGAGGGTTTGCAGATACGCAGTATTTT
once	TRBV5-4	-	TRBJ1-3	CASSLGPSSGNTIYF	TGTGCCAGCAGCTTGGGGCCCAGCTCTGGAAACACCATATATTTT
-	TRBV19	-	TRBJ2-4	CASAESRIQYF	TGTGCCAGCGCAGAGTCGAGGATTCAGTACTTC
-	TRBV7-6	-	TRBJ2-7	CASSLAGEGLREQYF	TGTGCCAGCAGCTTAGCCGGGGAAGGTCTTCGCGAGCAGTACTTC
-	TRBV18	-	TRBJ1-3	CASSPTGSWGNTIYF	TGTGCCAGCTCCCCCACGGGCTCGTGGGGAAACACCATATATTTT
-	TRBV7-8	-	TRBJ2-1	CASSLGTRDSPYNEQFF	TGTGCCAGCAGCTTGGGAACCCGGGACTCCCCCTACAATGAGCAGTTCTTC
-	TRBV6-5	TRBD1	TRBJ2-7	CASSWDREIPPYEQYF	TGTGCCAGCAGTTGGGACAGGGAAATCCCCCCCTACGAGCAGTACTTC
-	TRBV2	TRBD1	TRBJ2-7	CASSESVQGAVYEQYF	TGTGCCAGCAGTGAAAGCGTGCAGGGGGCTGTCTACGAGCAGTACTTC
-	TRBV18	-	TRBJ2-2	CASSPSGRQGAPNGELFF	TGTGCCAGCTCACCATCCGGGAGGCAGGGGGCGCCGAACGGGGAGCTGTTTTTT
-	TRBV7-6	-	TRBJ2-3	CASSLGHFSTDTQYF	TGTGCCAGCAGCTTAGGCCATTTTAGCACAGATACGCAGTATTTT
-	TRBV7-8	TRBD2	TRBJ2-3	CASSWALAGVLDTQYF	TGTGCCAGCAGCTGGGCCCTTGCGGGAGTACTAGATACGCAGTATTTT
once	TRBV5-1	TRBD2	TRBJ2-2	CASSLYGGGLNTGELFF	TGCGCCAGCAGCTTGTATGGCGGGGGGCTCAACACCGGGGAGCTGTTTTTT
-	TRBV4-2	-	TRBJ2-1	CASSHRAAGLDNEQFF	TGTGCCAGCAGCCACCGGGCGGCGGGACTGGACAATGAGCAGTTCTTC
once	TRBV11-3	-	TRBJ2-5	CASSLGSLGELGETQYF	TGTGCCAGCAGCTTAGGGTCTTTAGGGGAGCTCGGGGAGACCCAGTACTTC
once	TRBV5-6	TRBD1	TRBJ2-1	CASSPTGVVNEQFF	TGTGCCAGCAGCCCTACAGGGGTGGTCAATGAGCAGTTCTTC
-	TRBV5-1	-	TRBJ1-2	CASSSSGRGYTF	TGCGCCAGCAGTTCCTCCGGCCGGGGCTACACCTTC
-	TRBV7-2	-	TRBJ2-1	CASSLITGNEQFF	TGTGCCAGCAGCTTGATTACAGGGAATGAGCAGTTCTTC
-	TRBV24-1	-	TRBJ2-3	CATSPGLSTDTQYF	TGTGCCACCTCGCCCGGACTTAGCACAGATACGCAGTATTTT
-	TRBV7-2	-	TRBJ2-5	CASSSLGRDGETQYF	TGTGCCAGCAGCTCCCTTGGGCGGGATGGGGAGACCCAGTACTTC
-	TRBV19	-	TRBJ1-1	CASAFGLNTEAFF	TGTGCCAGTGCGTTTGGTCTGAACACTGAAGCTTTCTTT
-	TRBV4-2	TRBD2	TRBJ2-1	CASSRAGLLNNEQFF	TGTGCCAGCAGCCGGGCGGGACTATTAAACAATGAGCAGTTCTTC
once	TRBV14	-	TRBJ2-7	CASSHDAPGPYEQYF	TGTGCCAGCAGCCATGATGCCCCCGGCCCCTACGAGCAGTACTTC
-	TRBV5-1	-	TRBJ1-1	CASSHKSGSSEAFF	TGCGCCAGCAGCCATAAGTCAGGGAGCTCTGAAGCTTTCTTT
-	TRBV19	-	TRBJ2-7	CASSIGHPYEQYF	TGTGCCAGTAGTATCGGACACCCCTACGAGCAGTACTTC
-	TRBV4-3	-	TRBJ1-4	CASSQDPQPNEKLFF	TGCGCCAGCAGCCAAGACCCACAACCTAATGAAAAACTGTTTTTT
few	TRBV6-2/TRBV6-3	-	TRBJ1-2	CASSMSRPGGGYTF	TGTGCCAGCAGCATGTCCCGCCCCGGCGGTGGCTACACCTTC
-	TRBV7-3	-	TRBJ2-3	CASSPQDGTDTQYF	TGTGCCAGCAGCCCCCAGGACGGAACAGATACGCAGTATTTT
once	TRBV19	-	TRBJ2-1	CASRWSAGFGINEQFF	TGTGCCAGTAGATGGTCCGCAGGATTTGGGATCAATGAGCAGTTCTTC
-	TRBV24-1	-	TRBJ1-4	CATSDPRAVEKLFF	TGTGCCACCAGTGACCCCCGGGCAGTAGAAAAACTGTTTTTT
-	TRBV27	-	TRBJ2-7	CASSVLEQYF	TGTGCCAGCAGTGTTCTCGAGCAGTACTTC
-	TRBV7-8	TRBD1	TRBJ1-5	CASSALTGTDQPQHF	TGTGCCAGCAGCGCCCTGACAGGGACGGATCAGCCCCAGCATTTT